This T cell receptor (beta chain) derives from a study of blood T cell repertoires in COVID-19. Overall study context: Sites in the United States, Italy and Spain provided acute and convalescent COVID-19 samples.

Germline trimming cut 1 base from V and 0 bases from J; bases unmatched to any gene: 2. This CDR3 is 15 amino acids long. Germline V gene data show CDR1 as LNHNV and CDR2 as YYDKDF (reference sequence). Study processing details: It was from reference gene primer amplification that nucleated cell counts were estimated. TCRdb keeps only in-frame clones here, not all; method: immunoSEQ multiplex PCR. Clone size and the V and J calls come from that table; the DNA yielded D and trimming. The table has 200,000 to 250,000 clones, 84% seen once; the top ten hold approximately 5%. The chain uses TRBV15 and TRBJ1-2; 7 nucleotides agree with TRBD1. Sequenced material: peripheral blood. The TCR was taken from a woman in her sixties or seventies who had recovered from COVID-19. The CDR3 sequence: CATSRVGTANYGYTF. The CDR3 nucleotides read TGTGCCACCAGCAGAGTGGGGACAGCTAACTATGGCTACACCTTC. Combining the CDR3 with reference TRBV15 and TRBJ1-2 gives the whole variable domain DAMVIQNPRYQVTQFGKPVTLSCSQTLNHNVMYWYQQKSSQAPKLLFHYYDKDFNNEADTPDNFQSRRPNTSFCFLDIRSPGLGDTAMYLCATSRVGTANYGYTFGSGTRLTVV.